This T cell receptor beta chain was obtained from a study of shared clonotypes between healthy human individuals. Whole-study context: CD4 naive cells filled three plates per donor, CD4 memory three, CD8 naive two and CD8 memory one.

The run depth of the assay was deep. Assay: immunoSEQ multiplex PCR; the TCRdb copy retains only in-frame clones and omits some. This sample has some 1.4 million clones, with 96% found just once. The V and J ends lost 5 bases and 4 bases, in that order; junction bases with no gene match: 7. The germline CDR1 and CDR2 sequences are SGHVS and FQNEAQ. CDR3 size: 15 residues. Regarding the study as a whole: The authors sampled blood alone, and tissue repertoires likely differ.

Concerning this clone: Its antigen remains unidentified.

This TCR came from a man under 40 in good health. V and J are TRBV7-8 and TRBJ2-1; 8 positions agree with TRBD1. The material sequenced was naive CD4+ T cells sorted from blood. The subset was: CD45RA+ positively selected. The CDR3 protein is CASSKPGTGYNEQFF. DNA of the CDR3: TGTGCCAGCAGCAAACCCGGGACAGGATACAATGAGCAGTTCTTC.